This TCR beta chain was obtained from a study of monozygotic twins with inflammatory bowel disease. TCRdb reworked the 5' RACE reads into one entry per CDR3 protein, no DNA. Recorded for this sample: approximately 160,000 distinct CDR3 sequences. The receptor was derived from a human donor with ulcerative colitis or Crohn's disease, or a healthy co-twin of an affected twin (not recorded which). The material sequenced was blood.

CDR3: CASSQEGMKYNEQFF. This chain uses TRBV3-1 with TRBJ2-1. CDR1 and CDR2 (germline): LGHDT, YNNKEL (reference sequence). The length of the CDR3 is 15 residues.